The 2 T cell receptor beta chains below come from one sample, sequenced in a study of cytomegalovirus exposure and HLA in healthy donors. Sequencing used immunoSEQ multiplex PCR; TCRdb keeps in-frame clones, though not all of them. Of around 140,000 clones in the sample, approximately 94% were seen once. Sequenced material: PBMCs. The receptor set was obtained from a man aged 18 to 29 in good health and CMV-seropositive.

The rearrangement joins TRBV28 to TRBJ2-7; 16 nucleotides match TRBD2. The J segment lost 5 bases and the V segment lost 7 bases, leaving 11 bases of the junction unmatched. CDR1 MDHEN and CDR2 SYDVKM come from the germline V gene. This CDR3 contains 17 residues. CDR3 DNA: TGTGCCAGCACCGTAAGCGGGACTAGCGGGAGGGCGAACGAGCAGTACTTC. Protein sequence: CASTVSGTSGRANEQYF.

CDR3 residues: CASSGDSPHEQYF. The CDR3 DNA reads TGTGCCAGCAGTGGGGACAGCCCCCACGAGCAGTACTTC. V usage is TRBV2 and J usage is TRBJ2-7; 7 bases map to TRBD1. CDR3 length: 13 residues. V trimming: 4 bases; J trimming: 5 bases; junction bases outside the gene matches: 5. Germline V gene data show CDR1 as SNHLY and CDR2 as FYNNEI.